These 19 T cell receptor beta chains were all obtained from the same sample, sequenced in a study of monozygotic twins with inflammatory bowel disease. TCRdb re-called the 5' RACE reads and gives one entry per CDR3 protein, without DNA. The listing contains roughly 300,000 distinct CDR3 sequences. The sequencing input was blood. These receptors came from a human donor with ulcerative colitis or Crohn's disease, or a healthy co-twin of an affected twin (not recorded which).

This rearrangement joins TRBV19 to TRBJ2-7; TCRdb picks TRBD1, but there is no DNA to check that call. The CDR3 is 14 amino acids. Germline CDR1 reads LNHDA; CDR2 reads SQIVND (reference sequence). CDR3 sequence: CASSIGGGPDEQYF.

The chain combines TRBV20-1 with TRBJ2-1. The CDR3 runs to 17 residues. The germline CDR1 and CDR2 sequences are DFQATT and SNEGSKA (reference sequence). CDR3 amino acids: CSARITSGRWSYNEQFF.

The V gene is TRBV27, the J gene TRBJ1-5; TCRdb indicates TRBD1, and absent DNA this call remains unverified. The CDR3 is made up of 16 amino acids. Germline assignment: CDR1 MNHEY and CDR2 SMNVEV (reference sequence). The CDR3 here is CASSPKQGRPNQPQHF.

CDR3 protein: CASSLDRGPTEAFF. The chain combines TRBV6-5 with TRBJ1-1; TCRdb lists TRBD1, though no DNA is available to test this call. The germline V gene encodes CDR1 MNHEY and CDR2 SVGAGI. The CDR3 has 14 residues.

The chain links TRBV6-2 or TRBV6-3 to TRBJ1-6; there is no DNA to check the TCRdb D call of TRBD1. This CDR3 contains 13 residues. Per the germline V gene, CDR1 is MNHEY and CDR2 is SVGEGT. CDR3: CASAGTGRSPLHF.

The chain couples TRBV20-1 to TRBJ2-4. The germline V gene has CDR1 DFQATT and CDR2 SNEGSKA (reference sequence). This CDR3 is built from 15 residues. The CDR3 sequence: CSARDQELAKNIQYF.

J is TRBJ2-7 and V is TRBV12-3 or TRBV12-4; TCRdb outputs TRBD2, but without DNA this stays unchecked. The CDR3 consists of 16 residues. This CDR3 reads CASSSGREGRNYEQYF.

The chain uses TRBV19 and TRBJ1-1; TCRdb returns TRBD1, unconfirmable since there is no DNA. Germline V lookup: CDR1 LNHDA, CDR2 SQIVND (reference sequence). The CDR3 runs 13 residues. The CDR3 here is CASSFDRVTEAFF. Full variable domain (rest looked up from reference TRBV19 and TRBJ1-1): DGGITQSPKYLFRKEGQNVTLSCEQNLNHDAMYWYRQDPGQGLRLIYYSQIVNDFQKGDIAEGYSVSREKKESFPLTVTSAQKNPTAFYLCASSFDRVTEAFFGQGTRLTVV.

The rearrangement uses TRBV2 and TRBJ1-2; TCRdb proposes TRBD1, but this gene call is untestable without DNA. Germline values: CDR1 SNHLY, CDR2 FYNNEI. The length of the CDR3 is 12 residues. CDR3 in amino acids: CASWDNFYGYTF.

CDR3 amino acids: CSARDAPRTGELFF. The rearrangement joins TRBV20-1 to TRBJ2-2; TCRdb's D call, TRBD1, is unchecked because there is no DNA. This CDR3 has 14 amino acids. The germline V gene has CDR1 DFQATT and CDR2 SNEGSKA (reference sequence).

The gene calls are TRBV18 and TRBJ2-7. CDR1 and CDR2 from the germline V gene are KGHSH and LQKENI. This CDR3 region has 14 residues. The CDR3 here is CASSPPGWNYEQYF.

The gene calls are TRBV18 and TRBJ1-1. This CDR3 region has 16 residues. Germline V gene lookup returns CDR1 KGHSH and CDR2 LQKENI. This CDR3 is CASSTIRTLTPPEAFF.

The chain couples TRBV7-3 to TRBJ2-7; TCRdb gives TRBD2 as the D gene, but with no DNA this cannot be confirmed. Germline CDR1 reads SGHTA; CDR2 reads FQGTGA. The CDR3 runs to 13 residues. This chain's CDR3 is CASSRGEGYEQYF. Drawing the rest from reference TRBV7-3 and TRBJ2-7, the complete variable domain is GAGVSQTPSNKVTEKGKYVELRCDPISGHTALYWYRQSLGQGPEFLIYFQGTGAADDSGLPNDRFFAVRPEGSVSTLKIQRTERGDSAVYLCASSRGEGYEQYFGPGTRLTVT.

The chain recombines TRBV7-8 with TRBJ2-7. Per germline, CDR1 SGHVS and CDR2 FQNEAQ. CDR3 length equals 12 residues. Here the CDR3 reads CASSLVMGEQYF.

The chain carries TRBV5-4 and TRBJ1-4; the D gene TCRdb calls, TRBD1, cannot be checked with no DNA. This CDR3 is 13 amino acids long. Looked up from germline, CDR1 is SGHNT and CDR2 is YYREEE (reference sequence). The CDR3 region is CASSIPGGEKLFF.

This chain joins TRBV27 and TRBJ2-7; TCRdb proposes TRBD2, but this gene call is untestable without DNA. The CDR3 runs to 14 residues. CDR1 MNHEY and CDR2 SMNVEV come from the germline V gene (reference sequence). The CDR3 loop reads CASSFGTSGYEQYF.

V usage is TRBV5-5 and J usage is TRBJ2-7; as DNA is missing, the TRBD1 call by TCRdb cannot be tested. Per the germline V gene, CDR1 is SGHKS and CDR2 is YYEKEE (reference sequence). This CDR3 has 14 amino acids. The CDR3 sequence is CASSFRTEAYEQYF.

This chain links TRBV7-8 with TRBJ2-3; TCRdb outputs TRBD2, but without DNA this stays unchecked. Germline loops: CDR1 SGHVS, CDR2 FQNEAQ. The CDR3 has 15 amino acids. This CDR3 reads CASSLVGSPPDTQYF. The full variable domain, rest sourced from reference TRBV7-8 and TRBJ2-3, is GAGVSQSPRYKVAKRGQDVALRCDPISGHVSLFWYQQALGQGPEFLTYFQNEAQLDKSGLPSDRFFAERPEGSVSTLKIQRTQQEDSAVYLCASSLVGSPPDTQYFGPGTRLTVL.

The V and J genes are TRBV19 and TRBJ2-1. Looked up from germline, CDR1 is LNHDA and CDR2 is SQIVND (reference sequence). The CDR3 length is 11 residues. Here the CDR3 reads CASKFGRSQFF.